A single sample gave rise to the 3 T cell receptor beta chains below, sequenced in a study of blood T cell repertoires in COVID-19. TCRdb's copy holds only in-frame clones and misses some; the assay was immunoSEQ multiplex PCR. Altogether 310,000 or so clones are present, around nine tenths being singletons, with the ten largest covering 1%. The sequenced material came from peripheral blood. The receptors were sampled from a man aged 50 to 59 with active or convalescent COVID-19.

This clone was observed a few times. The rearrangement uses TRBV4-1 and TRBJ1-5, with TRBD1 identical over 8 bases. The CDR3 contains 14 residues. The germline gives CDR1 MGHRA, CDR2 YSYEKL. The J segment lost 7 bases and the V segment lost 4 bases, leaving 6 bases of the junction unmatched. The CDR3 DNA reads as TGCGCCAGCAGCCGTGACAGGGGTAGCCAGCCCCAGCATTTT. Protein product: CASSRDRGSQPQHF.

V and J are TRBV2 and TRBJ1-4; D call uncertain. The CDR3 sequence is 14 residues long. V dropped 7 bases and J dropped 3 bases, with 12 bases sitting between them. Looked up from germline, CDR1 is SNHLY and CDR2 is FYNNEI. CDR3 nucleotide sequence: TGTGCCAGCATGTCCTCGTCGGCTAATGAAAAACTGTTTTTT. Protein: CASMSSSANEKLFF.

V and J are TRBV30 and TRBJ2-7; no firm D call. The V gene's germline CDR1 is GTSNPN and CDR2 SVGIG (reference sequence). V gave up 5 bases and J gave up 2 bases, with 16 bases separating them. The CDR3 covers 14 residues. DNA for the CDR3: TGTGCCTGGGCACCAGGCATTCTCCCCTACGAGCAGTACTTC. This sequence encodes CAWAPGILPYEQYF.